Following are 5 T cell receptor beta chains from one sample sequenced in a study of PD-1 blockade in classical Hodgkin lymphoma. Sequenced by immunoSEQ multiplex PCR; TCRdb stores in-frame clones only, minus some. Of about 36,000 clones in the sample, approximately 70% were seen once. Following autologous stem cell transplantation, relapse occurred in every patient, and exposure to brentuximab vedotin varied. The input for sequencing was peripheral blood mononuclear cells (PBMCs), taken before the second cycle of nivolumab. These receptors all come from a human donor with classical Hodgkin lymphoma.

J is TRBJ1-2 and V is TRBV2; TRBD1 might be the D (6 bases). Between the trimmed V and J ends, which lost 5 bases and 6 bases, there was a span of 10 bases. This CDR3 region has 12 residues. Looked up from germline, CDR1 is SNHLY and CDR2 is FYNNEI. Here the CDR3 reads CASSPQGNGYTF. CDR3 bases: TGTGCCAGCAGTCCACAGGGAAATGGCTACACCTTC.

The chain links TRBV7-8 to TRBJ1-2; TRBD1 might be the D (6 bases). Germline lookup yields CDR1 SGHVS and CDR2 FQNEAQ. V gave up 1 base and J gave up 8 bases, with 11 bases separating them. This CDR3 contains 13 residues. The CDR3 sequence: CASSLDRVDGYTF. CDR3 DNA sequence: TGTGCCAGCAGCTTAGACAGGGTAGACGGCTACACCTTC.

The chain links TRBV14 to TRBJ1-2, with D perhaps TRBD1 (6 bases). Germline lookup yields CDR1 SGHDN and CDR2 FVKESK. The CDR3 totals 14 residues. V was shortened by 3 bases and J by 4 bases, with 12 bases between the two germline ends. Here the CDR3 DNA reads TGTGCCAGCAGCCAGAACAGGGTGGGCTATGGCTACACCTTC. Its protein is CASSQNRVGYGYTF.

The V gene is TRBV6-5, the J gene TRBJ1-2, with TRBD1 identical over 9 bases. The junction had 5 bases not matched to a gene; V was cut back by 6 bases and J by 0 bases. This CDR3 has 15 amino acids. CDR1 and CDR2 (germline): MNHEY, SVGAGI. CDR3 in amino acids: CASRETGGSNYGYTF. In DNA, the CDR3 is TGTGCCAGCAGGGAAACAGGGGGCTCTAACTATGGCTACACCTTC.

The chain uses TRBV28 and TRBJ1-4; D not certain. This CDR3 comprises 14 residues. V shed 5 bases and J shed 8 bases, with 15 bases lying between them. Germline CDR1 MDHEN, CDR2 SYDVKM. DNA for the CDR3: TGTGCCAGCAGTAGGTCAAATAGTGGGGAAAAACTGTTTTTT. It codes for CASSRSNSGEKLFF.